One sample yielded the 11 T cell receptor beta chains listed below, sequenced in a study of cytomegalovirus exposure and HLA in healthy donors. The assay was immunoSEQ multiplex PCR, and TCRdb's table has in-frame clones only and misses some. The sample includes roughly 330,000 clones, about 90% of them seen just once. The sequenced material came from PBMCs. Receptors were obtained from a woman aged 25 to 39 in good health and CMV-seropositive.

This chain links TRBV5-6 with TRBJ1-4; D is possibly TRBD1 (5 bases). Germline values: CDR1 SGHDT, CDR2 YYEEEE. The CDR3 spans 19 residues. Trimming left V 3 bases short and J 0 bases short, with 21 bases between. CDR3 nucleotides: TGTGCCAGCAGCTCGTTGGTGGGACTGACGGAAGCAACTAATGAAAAACTGTTTTTT. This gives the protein CASSSLVGLTEATNEKLFF.

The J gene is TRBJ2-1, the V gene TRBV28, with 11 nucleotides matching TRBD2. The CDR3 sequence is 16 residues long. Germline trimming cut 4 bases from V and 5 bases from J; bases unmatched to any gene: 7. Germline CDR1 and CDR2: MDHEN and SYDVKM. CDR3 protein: CASSSAGLAVHNEQFF. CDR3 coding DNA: TGTGCCAGCAGTTCGGCGGGACTAGCGGTCCACAATGAGCAGTTCTTC. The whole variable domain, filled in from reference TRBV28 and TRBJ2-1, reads DVKVTQSSRYLVKRTGEKVFLECVQDMDHENMFWYRQDPGLGLRLIYFSYDVKMKEKGDIPEGYSVSREKKERFSLILESASTNQTSMYLCASSSAGLAVHNEQFFGPGTRLTVL.

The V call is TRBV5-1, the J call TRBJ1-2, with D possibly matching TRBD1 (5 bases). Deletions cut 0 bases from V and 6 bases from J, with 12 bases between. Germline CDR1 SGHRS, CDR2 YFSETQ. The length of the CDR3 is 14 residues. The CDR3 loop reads CASSLGQGAHGYTF. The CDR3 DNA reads TGCGCCAGCAGCTTGGGGCAGGGCGCTCATGGCTACACCTTC.

CDR3 in DNA: TGTGCCAGCAGCTTGGGGTTGGGTCTGAACACTGAAGCTTTCTTT. It encodes CASSLGLGLNTEAFF. The V call is TRBV5-4, the J call TRBJ1-1; D is unclear. CDR3 length: 15 residues. The V and J ends lost 0 bases and 0 bases respectively, with 9 bases between them. Per the germline V gene, CDR1 is SGHNT and CDR2 is YYREEE (reference sequence).

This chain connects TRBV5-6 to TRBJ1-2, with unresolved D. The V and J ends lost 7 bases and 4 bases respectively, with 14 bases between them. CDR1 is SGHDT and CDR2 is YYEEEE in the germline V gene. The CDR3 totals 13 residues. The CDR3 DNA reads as TGTGCCAGCCGCCTTGTTGGGTCCTATGGCTACACCTTC. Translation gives CASRLVGSYGYTF.

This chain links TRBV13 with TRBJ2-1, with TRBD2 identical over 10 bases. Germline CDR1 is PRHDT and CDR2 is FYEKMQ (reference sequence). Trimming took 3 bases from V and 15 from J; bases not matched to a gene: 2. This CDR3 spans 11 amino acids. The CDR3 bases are TGTGCCAGCAGCTTTAGCGGGGGGAGGTTCTTC. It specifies CASSFSGGRFF.

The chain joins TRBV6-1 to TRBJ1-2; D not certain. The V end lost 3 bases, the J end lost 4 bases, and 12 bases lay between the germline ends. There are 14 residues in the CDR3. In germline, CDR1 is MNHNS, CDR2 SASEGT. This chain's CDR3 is CASSEGLGSYGYTF. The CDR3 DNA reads TGTGCCAGCAGTGAGGGTTTGGGTAGCTATGGCTACACCTTC.

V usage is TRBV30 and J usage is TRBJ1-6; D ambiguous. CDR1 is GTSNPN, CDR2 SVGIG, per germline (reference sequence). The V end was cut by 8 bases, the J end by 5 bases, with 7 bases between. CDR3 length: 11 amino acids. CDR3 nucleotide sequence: TGTGCCGGAGGTGATAATTCACCCCTCCACTTT. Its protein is CAGGDNSPLHF.

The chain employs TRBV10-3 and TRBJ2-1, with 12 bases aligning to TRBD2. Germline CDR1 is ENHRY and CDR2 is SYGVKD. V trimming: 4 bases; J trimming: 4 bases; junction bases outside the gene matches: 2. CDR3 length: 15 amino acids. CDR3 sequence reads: CAISATSGSYNEQFF. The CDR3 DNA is TGTGCCATCAGTGCGACTAGCGGGAGTTACAATGAGCAGTTCTTC.

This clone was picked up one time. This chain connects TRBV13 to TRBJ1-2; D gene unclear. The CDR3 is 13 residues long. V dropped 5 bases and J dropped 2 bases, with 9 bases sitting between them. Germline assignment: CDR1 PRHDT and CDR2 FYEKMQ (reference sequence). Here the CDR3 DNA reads TGTGCCAGCAGCCCCGGCCAGAACTATGGCTACACCTTC. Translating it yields CASSPGQNYGYTF.

CDR3 nucleotides: TGTGCCAGCAGCTTAAGGGGCGGGAGTAGGGCAGATACGCAGTATTTT. It codes for CASSLRGGSRADTQYF. The rearrangement uses TRBV7-3 and TRBJ2-3; TRBD2 matches at 7 bases. The CDR3 has 16 amino acids. Germline-derived CDR1 and CDR2 are SGHTA and FQGTGA. V trimming: 1 base; J trimming: 4 bases; junction bases outside the gene matches: 8.